Presented here are 8 T cell receptor beta chains from one specimen sequenced in a study of CD8 T cells in Susac syndrome. Random hexamers were used to reverse transcribe the RNA input (about 0.5 to 1 ug). TCRdb redid the calling of the immunoSEQ multiplex PCR reads with MiXCR, one entry per CDR3 protein. The sample comprises about 210,000 distinct CDR3 sequences, roughly 94% of which are singletons, and just over 0.08% rests with the top ten. Sequenced sample: CD4+ T cells from PBMCs. These receptors were taken from a human donor with multiple sclerosis.

The chain combines TRBV29-1 with TRBJ2-5; D might be TRBD1 or TRBD2, each matching 5 bases. The germline V gene encodes CDR1 SQVTM and CDR2 ANQGSEA. The CDR3 extends over 11 amino acids. V was pared by 6 bases and J by 3 bases, with 8 bases between. CDR3 DNA sequence: TGCAGCGTGAGGGACGAAGAGACCCAGTACTTC. Translating gives CSVRDEETQYF.

CDR3 DNA: TGCGCCAGCAGCACCGGCGACAGCCAAGAGACCCAGTACTTC. Translated: CASSTGDSQETQYF. The chain recombines TRBV5-1 with TRBJ2-5, with D maybe TRBD1 (5 bases). This CDR3 contains 14 residues. V was clipped by 4 bases and J by 1 base, with 11 bases between them. Germline CDR1 is SGHRS and CDR2 is YFSETQ.

The chain carries TRBV20-1 and TRBJ2-5; 7 nucleotides agree with TRBD1. From germline, CDR1 is DFQATT and CDR2 SNEGSKA (reference sequence). V dropped 1 base and J dropped 2; count of bases not matched to a gene: 4. This CDR3 region has 14 residues. CDR3 DNA: TGCAGTGCTAGAGTGGTGACAGGGCAAGAGACCCAGTACTTC. Amino acids: CSARVVTGQETQYF.

V and J are TRBV6-5 and TRBJ2-7; D may be TRBD2 (6 bases). V was cut by 10 bases and J by 4 bases, with 17 bases left in between. The CDR3 consists of 13 residues. Looked up from germline, CDR1 is MNHEY and CDR2 is SVGAGI. The CDR3 loop reads CATQRSGLYEQYF. The CDR3 DNA reads TGTGCCACCCAAAGGAGTGGACTATACGAGCAGTACTTC.

This clonotype showed up just once. This sequence joins TRBV30 and TRBJ1-5, with unresolved D. Germline V gene data show CDR1 as GTSNPN and CDR2 as SVGIG (reference sequence). This CDR3 region has 13 residues. Trimming removed 4 bases at V and 4 bases at J, with 11 bases between. CDR3 residues: CAWTGRENQPQHF. CDR3 DNA: TGTGCCTGGACCGGACGGGAAAATCAGCCCCAGCATTTT. Combining the CDR3 with reference TRBV30 and TRBJ1-5 gives the whole variable domain SQTIHQWPATLVQPVGSPLSLECTVEGTSNPNLYWYRQAAGRGLQLLFYSVGIGQISSEVPQNLSASRPQDRQFILSSKKLLLSDSGFYLCAWTGRENQPQHFGDGTRLSIL.

The chain has TRBV19 and TRBJ1-5; D ambiguous. Germline V gene sequence: CDR1 LNHDA, CDR2 SQIVND (reference sequence). CDR3 length equals 17 residues. Trimming removed 6 bases from V and 1 base from J, with 19 bases in between. This CDR3 reads CASRGIRIGESNQPQHF. The CDR3 nucleotides are TGTGCCAGTAGGGGCATCAGGATCGGAGAGAGCAATCAGCCCCAGCATTTT.

This chain links TRBV30 with TRBJ1-1, with TRBD1 matching 7 bases. Germline-derived CDR1 and CDR2 are GTSNPN and SVGIG (reference sequence). The V segment lost 4 bases and the J segment 6 bases; nucleotides outside the gene matches: 5. The CDR3 is 12 residues long. CDR3 loop: CAWNRGGPEAFF. The CDR3 DNA follows: TGTGCCTGGAACAGGGGTGGGCCTGAAGCTTTCTTT.

CDR3 amino acids: CAWRPRGGPSYNEQFF. The CDR3 region has the DNA TGTGCCTGGAGGCCCCGCGGGGGGCCTTCCTACAATGAGCAGTTCTTC. This rearrangement joins TRBV30 to TRBJ2-1, with 8 bases fitting TRBD2. The CDR3 is 16 residues long. Trimming removed 3 bases from V and 1 base from J; junction bases left unmatched: 8. Germline V CDR1 and CDR2: GTSNPN, SVGIG (reference sequence).